This T cell receptor (beta chain) is from a study of blood T cell repertoires in COVID-19. Turning to the study itself: Acute-phase and convalescent COVID-19 samples originated in the United States, Italy and Spain. T cells, B-cell-depleted T cells, or PBMCs supplied cDNA or gDNA.

As processed by the authors: Amplified reference gene primers provided the basis for estimating nucleated cell counts. Clones were sequenced by immunoSEQ multiplex PCR, and TCRdb holds only the in-frame ones, with some missing. That table furnishes V, J and clone size, whereas the DNA furnished D and trimming. Seen here are 150,000 to 200,000 clones, 60% to 80% observed once, and the top ten hold about 25%. V lost 0 bases and J 4 bases, leaving 13 bases between the germline ends. The CDR3 contains 15 residues. Germline V CDR1 and CDR2: SGHDT, YYEEEE. This TCR derives from a woman aged 70 to 79 with acute or convalescent COVID-19. The sample taken for sequencing was peripheral blood. The chain couples TRBV5-6 to TRBJ2-5, with D perhaps TRBD1 (5 bases). CDR3 nucleotides: TGTGCCAGCAGCTTGGGCTCAGGGCCGGGAGAGACCCAGTACTTC. This codes for CASSLGSGPGETQYF.